A single TCR beta chain is shown here with its context. The sample originates from a study of shared clonotypes between healthy human individuals. Study in general: Three plates were used per donor for CD4 naive, three for CD4 memory, two for CD8 naive and one for CD8 memory.

Some clones are missing from TCRdb's copy, which holds only in-frame ones; the method was immunoSEQ multiplex PCR. The sample gives roughly 2,500,000 clones, approximately 93% of which show up once; about 0.34% is in the top ten. The sequenced sample consisted of naive CD4+ T cells from PBMCs. The subset: CD45RA+ positively selected. This receptor was obtained from a man aged 18 to 35 in good health. Some clones in this sample may be carry-over from other donors' samples.

CDR3 nucleotide sequence: TGCGCCAGCAGCTTGGCCCCTTCCAGCTCTGGAAACACCATATATTTT. Its translation is CASSLAPSSSGNTIYF. V is TRBV5-1 and J is TRBJ1-3; D unresolved. The CDR3 has 16 residues. V gave up 0 bases and J gave up 0 bases, with 10 bases separating them. CDR1 and CDR2 (germline): SGHRS, YFSETQ.